The rows below give T cell receptor beta chains drawn from one sample of a study of cytomegalovirus exposure and HLA in healthy donors. The assay was immunoSEQ multiplex PCR, and TCRdb's table has in-frame clones only and misses some. Here the sample spans 150,000 to 200,000 clones, just over 75% being singletons. Input material: PBMCs. The receptor set was obtained from a woman aged 40 to 50 in good health and CMV-seronegative. CDR3s include the opening cysteine and the closing phenylalanine or tryptophan. D genes are given only for firm matches. Clone size is stated in some rows and not others, as once, few, many or a class when expanded.

J: TRBJ2-3
D: TRBD1
size: .
V: TRBV4-1
DNA: TGCGCCAGCAGCCCCGGACAGGAGACAGATACGCAGTATTTT
CDR3: CASSPGQETDTQYF

J: TRBJ2-7
D: .
size: .
V: TRBV2
DNA: TGTGCCAGCAGTGAAAGGTGGGGCCTCGCAACCTTC
CDR3: CASSERWGLATF

J: TRBJ2-1
D: TRBD2
size: .
V: TRBV28
DNA: TGTGCCAGCAGGGCGGGAGGGGTACGAGGTGAGCAGTTCTTC
CDR3: CASRAGGVRGEQFF

J: TRBJ2-5
D: .
size: .
V: TRBV2
DNA: TGTGCCACCCCCCAGGAATTGGAGGGGGAGACCCAGTACTTC
CDR3: CATPQELEGETQYF

J: TRBJ2-1
D: TRBD2
size: .
V: TRBV19
DNA: TGTGCCAGCTCCACAATAGCGGGAGGGTCCTACAATGAGCAGTTCTTC
CDR3: CASSTIAGGSYNEQFF

J: TRBJ2-5
D: TRBD1
size: .
V: TRBV7-3
DNA: TGTGCCAGCAGCTGGACAGGGGAAATAGGAGAGACCCAGTACTTC
CDR3: CASSWTGEIGETQYF

J: TRBJ1-2
D: .
size: .
V: TRBV27
DNA: TGTGCCAGCAGCCTCGAAGGGGTGCCCGCTTCCGGCTACACCTTC
CDR3: CASSLEGVPASGYTF

J: TRBJ2-2
D: TRBD2
size: .
V: TRBV30
DNA: TGTGCCTGGAGTCCGGGGGGGCGGAACACCGGGGAGCTGTTTTTT
CDR3: CAWSPGGRNTGELFF

J: TRBJ2-1
D: TRBD1
size: .
V: TRBV5-1
DNA: TGCGCCAGCAGCTTGTTAACAGGGGAATACAATGAGCAGTTCTTC
CDR3: CASSLLTGEYNEQFF

J: TRBJ2-5
D: TRBD2
size: .
V: TRBV6-6
DNA: TGTGCCAGCAGGATGGGACTAGCGGGAGGAGAGACCCAGTACTTC
CDR3: CASRMGLAGGETQYF

J: TRBJ2-3
D: .
size: .
V: TRBV2
DNA: TGTGCCAGCGTACTGGGACTGAGCACAGATACGCAGTATTTT
CDR3: CASVLGLSTDTQYF

J: TRBJ1-3
D: .
size: .
V: TRBV11-2
DNA: TGTGCCAGCAGCTCCCGAGGCGGGGGACCGAGCTCTGGAAACACCATATATTTT
CDR3: CASSSRGGGPSSGNTIYF

J: TRBJ2-6
D: TRBD2
size: .
V: TRBV14
DNA: TGTGCCAGCAGCCAAGCCGCGGCGGGAGTAGGTGGGGCCAACGTCCTGACTTTC
CDR3: CASSQAAAGVGGANVLTF

J: TRBJ1-2
D: TRBD1
size: .
V: TRBV4-1
DNA: TGCGCCAGCAGCCAAGACCTCTTGGGACAGGGGGACCGTGGCTACACCTTC
CDR3: CASSQDLLGQGDRGYTF

J: TRBJ1-3
D: .
size: few
V: TRBV6-6
DNA: TGTGCCAGCCTAAACCCCCGGGTCCCAGAAAGAAACACCATATATTTT
CDR3: CASLNPRVPERNTIYF

J: TRBJ2-5
D: TRBD2
size: .
V: TRBV4-1
DNA: TGCGCCAGCAGCCAAGGGGCGGGAGGTAGGGAGGAGACCCAGTACTTC
CDR3: CASSQGAGGREETQYF

J: TRBJ2-7
D: TRBD1
size: .
V: TRBV6-5
DNA: TGTGCCAGCAGTTACACCCCGACAGGGGGTTTAGGAGAGCAGTACTTC
CDR3: CASSYTPTGGLGEQYF

J: TRBJ1-2
D: .
size: .
V: TRBV10-1
DNA: TGCGCCAGCATAGATGGCTACACCTTC
CDR3: CASIDGYTF

J: TRBJ2-7
D: .
size: .
V: TRBV5-1
DNA: TGCGCCAGCAGCTTGAGTACAGGGCCCATCTACGAGCAGTACTTC
CDR3: CASSLSTGPIYEQYF

J: TRBJ2-3
D: TRBD2
size: .
V: TRBV7-3
DNA: TGTGCCAGCAGCTTAACGGGACTAGCGGCGGGTACGCAGTATTTT
CDR3: CASSLTGLAAGTQYF

J: TRBJ2-3
D: .
size: .
V: TRBV9
DNA: TGTGCCAGCAGCCAAAGCAGCACAGATACGCAGTATTTT
CDR3: CASSQSSTDTQYF

J: TRBJ2-2
D: .
size: .
V: TRBV6-6
DNA: TGTGCCAGCAGTTACGTAGAGAACACCGGGGAGCTGTTTTTT
CDR3: CASSYVENTGELFF

J: TRBJ1-1
D: .
size: .
V: TRBV29-1
DNA: TGCAGCGCAGGTCAACTAGCTGAAGCTTTCTTT
CDR3: CSAGQLAEAFF

J: TRBJ2-1
D: TRBD2
size: few
V: TRBV6-1
DNA: TGTGCCAGCAGTGAATTCTGGACTAGCGGGAGTGGAGCCTACAATGAGCAGTTCTTC
CDR3: CASSEFWTSGSGAYNEQFF

J: TRBJ2-1
D: .
size: .
V: TRBV5-1
DNA: TGCGCCAGCAGCTTAGGTCGAGGGGAGGCAAACAATGAGCAGTTCTTC
CDR3: CASSLGRGEANNEQFF

J: TRBJ2-7
D: .
size: once
V: TRBV5-1
DNA: TGCGCCAGCAGCTCCCGACCCGTAGCGGCGACGGGGGAGCAGTACTTC
CDR3: CASSSRPVAATGEQYF

J: TRBJ2-1
D: TRBD1
size: .
V: TRBV18
DNA: TGTGCCAGCTCACCGGGATACAGGGGTGCGGCCCGGAGTGAGCAGTTCTTC
CDR3: CASSPGYRGAARSEQFF

J: TRBJ2-7
D: TRBD2
size: once
V: TRBV10-3
DNA: TGTGCCACAACCAGTACTAGCGGGTCCTACGAGCAGTACTTC
CDR3: CATTSTSGSYEQYF

J: TRBJ2-1
D: TRBD2
size: few
V: TRBV19
DNA: TGTGCCAGTAGTATAGCCATGACTAGCGGGGCCTACAATGAGCAGTTCTTC
CDR3: CASSIAMTSGAYNEQFF

J: TRBJ1-5
D: TRBD1
size: .
V: TRBV30
DNA: TGTGCCTCGGACGGACAGGGCAATCAGCCCCAGCATTTT
CDR3: CASDGQGNQPQHF

J: TRBJ2-7
D: .
size: .
V: TRBV4-2
DNA: TGTGCCAGCAGCCGTCACCCGGGACTCGGCTCCTACGAGCAGTACTTC
CDR3: CASSRHPGLGSYEQYF

J: TRBJ2-1
D: TRBD2
size: .
V: TRBV5-1
DNA: TGCGCCAGCAGCTTACGGACTAGCGGGAGCGGTGAGCAGTTCTTC
CDR3: CASSLRTSGSGEQFF

J: TRBJ1-5
D: .
size: .
V: TRBV19
DNA: TGTGCCAGTAGGCAGGCAGACAATCAGCCCCAGCATTTT
CDR3: CASRQADNQPQHF

J: TRBJ2-7
D: TRBD2
size: few
V: TRBV5-6
DNA: TGTGCCAGCAGCGCCGGGCTAGCGGGGAACACCTTATACGAGCAGTACTTC
CDR3: CASSAGLAGNTLYEQYF

J: TRBJ1-5
D: .
size: .
V: TRBV6-1
DNA: TGTGCCAGCAGTGAAATAATAGGGAGGAAGCCCCAGCATTTT
CDR3: CASSEIIGRKPQHF

J: TRBJ2-7
D: .
size: .
V: TRBV27
DNA: TGTGCCAGCAGTTTTAACTCGGGGGAGCAGTACTTC
CDR3: CASSFNSGEQYF

J: TRBJ1-2
D: .
size: few
V: TRBV30
DNA: TGTGCCTTCTCACCAACAGGTACCCTCATCTACACCTTC
CDR3: CAFSPTGTLIYTF

J: TRBJ1-1
D: .
size: .
V: TRBV5-5
DNA: TGTGCCAGCAGCCGGACACCCCGTAACACTGAAGCTTTCTTT
CDR3: CASSRTPRNTEAFF

J: TRBJ1-2
D: TRBD1
size: .
V: TRBV5-1
DNA: TGCGCCAGCAGCGTTCCAGGGGGCTTGGATGGCTACACCTTC
CDR3: CASSVPGGLDGYTF

J: TRBJ2-7
D: .
size: .
V: TRBV29-1
DNA: TGCAGCGTCCTCGCGTCACCCTCGGGGGTGCAGTACTTC
CDR3: CSVLASPSGVQYF

J: TRBJ1-5
D: .
size: .
V: TRBV5-5
DNA: TGTGCCAGCAGCTTGGCCGGGGGGCGAATCAATCAGCCCCAGCATTTT
CDR3: CASSLAGGRINQPQHF

J: TRBJ2-5
D: .
size: .
V: TRBV5-4
DNA: TGTGCCAGCAGCTTGGCAGTCCAAGAGACCCAGTACTTC
CDR3: CASSLAVQETQYF

J: TRBJ1-2
D: .
size: once
V: TRBV7-6
DNA: TGTGCCAGCAGCTCACGGGGGGGGCTAAGGGGCTACACCTTC
CDR3: CASSSRGGLRGYTF

J: TRBJ2-7
D: TRBD1
size: .
V: TRBV5-4
DNA: TGTGCCAGCAGCTTTAGGGGACAGGGAGCCTACGAGCAGTACTTC
CDR3: CASSFRGQGAYEQYF

J: TRBJ2-3
D: TRBD2
size: .
V: TRBV5-1
DNA: TGCGCCAGCAGCTTGGAAGTAGCGGGAGGGACAGATACGCAGTATTTT
CDR3: CASSLEVAGGTDTQYF

J: TRBJ2-7
D: .
size: .
V: TRBV6-5
DNA: TGTGCCAGCAGTTACCAGGGCCAGGGGAGCTACGAGCAGTACTTC
CDR3: CASSYQGQGSYEQYF

J: TRBJ2-7
D: TRBD1
size: .
V: TRBV30
DNA: TGTGCCTGGAGCGCCAGACAGGGCTACGAGCAGTACTTC
CDR3: CAWSARQGYEQYF

J: TRBJ2-1
D: TRBD1
size: .
V: TRBV2
DNA: TGTGCCAGCAAGAACAGGGGTGGAAATGAGCAGTTCTTC
CDR3: CASKNRGGNEQFF

J: TRBJ2-2
D: TRBD2
size: .
V: TRBV2
DNA: TGTGCCAGCAGTGTCCTAGCGGGGAACACCGGGGAGCTGTTTTTT
CDR3: CASSVLAGNTGELFF

J: TRBJ2-3
D: .
size: once
V: TRBV5-1
DNA: TGCGCCAGCAGCCCCCCGCAGGGGACAGATACGCAGTATTTT
CDR3: CASSPPQGTDTQYF

J: TRBJ2-4
D: .
size: once
V: TRBV5-6
DNA: TGTGCCAGCAGTACGGCTAGCCTAGCCAAAAACATTCAGTACTTC
CDR3: CASSTASLAKNIQYF

J: TRBJ2-5
D: TRBD2
size: .
V: TRBV19
DNA: TGTGCCAGTAGTCGGACTAGCGGGTTCCAAGAGACCCAGTACTTC
CDR3: CASSRTSGFQETQYF

J: TRBJ1-3
D: .
size: .
V: TRBV5-4
DNA: TGTGCCAGCAGCTTGGGGGGCCTCGGGGGACTCTCTGGAAACACCATATATTTT
CDR3: CASSLGGLGGLSGNTIYF

J: TRBJ2-6
D: .
size: .
V: TRBV30
DNA: TGTGCCTGGGACAGGTGGGGTTCTGGGGCCAACGTCCTGACTTTC
CDR3: CAWDRWGSGANVLTF